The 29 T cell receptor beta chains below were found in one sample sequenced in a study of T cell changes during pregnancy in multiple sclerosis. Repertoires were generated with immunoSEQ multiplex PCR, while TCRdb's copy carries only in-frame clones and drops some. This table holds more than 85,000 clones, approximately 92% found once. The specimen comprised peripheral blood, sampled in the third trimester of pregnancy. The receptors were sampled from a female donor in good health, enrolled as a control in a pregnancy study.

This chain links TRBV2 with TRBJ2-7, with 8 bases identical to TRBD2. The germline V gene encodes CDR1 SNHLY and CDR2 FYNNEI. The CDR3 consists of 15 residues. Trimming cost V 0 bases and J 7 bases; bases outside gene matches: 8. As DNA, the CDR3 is TGTGCCAGCAGTGAAGCGCTTCGGGGGGGCCGAGAGCAGTACTTC. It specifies CASSEALRGGREQYF.

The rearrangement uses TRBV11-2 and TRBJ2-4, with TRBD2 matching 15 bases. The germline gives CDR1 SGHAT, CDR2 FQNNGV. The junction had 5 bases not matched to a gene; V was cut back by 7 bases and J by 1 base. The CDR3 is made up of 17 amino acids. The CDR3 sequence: CASKGLAGGGAKNIQYF. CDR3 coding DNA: TGTGCCAGCAAGGGACTAGCGGGAGGAGGTGCCAAAAACATTCAGTACTTC.

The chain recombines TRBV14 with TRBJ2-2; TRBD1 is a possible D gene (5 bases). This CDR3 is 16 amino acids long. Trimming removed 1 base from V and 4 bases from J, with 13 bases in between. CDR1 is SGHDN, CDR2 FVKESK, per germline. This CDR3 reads CASSQVIGAITGELFF. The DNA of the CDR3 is TGTGCCAGCAGCCAAGTAATAGGGGCCATCACCGGGGAGCTGTTTTTT. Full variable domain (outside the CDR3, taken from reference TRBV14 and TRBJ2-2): EAGVTQFPSHSVIEKGQTVTLRCDPISGHDNLYWYRRVMGKEIKFLLHFVKESKQDESGMPNNRFLAERTGGTYSTLKVQPAELEDSGVYFCASSQVIGAITGELFFGEGSRLTVL.

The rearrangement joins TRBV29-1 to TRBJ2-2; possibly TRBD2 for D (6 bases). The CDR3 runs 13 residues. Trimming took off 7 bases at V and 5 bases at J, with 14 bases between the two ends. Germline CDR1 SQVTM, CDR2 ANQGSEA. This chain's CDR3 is CSAGGPGTGELFF. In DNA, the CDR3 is TGCAGCGCCGGAGGGCCTGGGACCGGGGAGCTGTTTTTT.

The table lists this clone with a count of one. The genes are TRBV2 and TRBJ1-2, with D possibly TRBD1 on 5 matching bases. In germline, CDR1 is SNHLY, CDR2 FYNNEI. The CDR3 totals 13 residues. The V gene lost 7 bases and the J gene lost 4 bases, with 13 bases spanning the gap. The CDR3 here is CASNRGGGYGYTF. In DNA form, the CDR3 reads TGTGCCAGCAATAGGGGCGGCGGCTATGGCTACACCTTC.

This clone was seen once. In DNA, the CDR3 is TGTGCCAGCAGCGAGGGGGCTTACGGGGCCGAGCAGTACTTC. Amino acid sequence: CASSEGAYGAEQYF. J is TRBJ2-7 and V is TRBV9; 7 bases match TRBD1. CDR1 and CDR2 (germline): SGDLS, YYNGEE. This CDR3 is 14 amino acids long. V dropped 3 bases and J dropped 6; count of bases not matched to a gene: 9.

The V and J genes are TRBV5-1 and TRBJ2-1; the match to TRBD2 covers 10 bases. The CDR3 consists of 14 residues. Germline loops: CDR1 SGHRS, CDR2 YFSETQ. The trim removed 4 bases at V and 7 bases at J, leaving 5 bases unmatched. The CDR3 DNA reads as TGCGCCAGCAGCCCTGAGCGGGAGGGAAATGAGCAGTTCTTC. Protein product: CASSPEREGNEQFF.

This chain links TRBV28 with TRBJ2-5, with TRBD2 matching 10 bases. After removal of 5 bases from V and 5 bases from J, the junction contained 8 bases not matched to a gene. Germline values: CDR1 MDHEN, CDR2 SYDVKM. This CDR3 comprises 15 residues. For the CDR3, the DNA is TGTGCCAGCAGTCTCCTAGCGGGAGTTGGTGAGACCCAGTACTTC. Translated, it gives CASSLLAGVGETQYF.

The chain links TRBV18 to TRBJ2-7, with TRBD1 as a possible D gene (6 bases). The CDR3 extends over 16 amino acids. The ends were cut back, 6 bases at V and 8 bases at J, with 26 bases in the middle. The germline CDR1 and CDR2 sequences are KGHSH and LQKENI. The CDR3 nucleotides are TGTGCCAGCTCCGGACAGTTTGAAGCAGAATCTGCACAGCAGTACTTC. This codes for CASSGQFEAESAQQYF.

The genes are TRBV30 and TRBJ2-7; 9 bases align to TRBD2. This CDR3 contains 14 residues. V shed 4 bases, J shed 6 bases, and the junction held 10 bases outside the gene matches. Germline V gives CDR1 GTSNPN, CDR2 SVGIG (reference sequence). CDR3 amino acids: CAWTAREGPVEQYF. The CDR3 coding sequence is TGTGCCTGGACCGCGCGGGAGGGCCCGGTCGAGCAGTACTTC.

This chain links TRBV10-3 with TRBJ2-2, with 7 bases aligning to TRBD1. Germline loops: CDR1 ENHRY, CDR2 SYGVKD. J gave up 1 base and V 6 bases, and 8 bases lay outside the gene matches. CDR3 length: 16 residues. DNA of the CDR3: TGTGCCATCAGACGGGACAGCGCAAGGAACACCGGGGAGCTGTTTTTT. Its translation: CAIRRDSARNTGELFF.

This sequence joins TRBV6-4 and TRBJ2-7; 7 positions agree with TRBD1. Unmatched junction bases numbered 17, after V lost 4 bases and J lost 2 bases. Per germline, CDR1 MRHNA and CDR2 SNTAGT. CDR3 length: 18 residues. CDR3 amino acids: CASSVSGTALSPTYEQYF. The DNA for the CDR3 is TGTGCCAGCAGTGTCTCCGGGACAGCCTTATCCCCGACCTACGAGCAGTACTTC.

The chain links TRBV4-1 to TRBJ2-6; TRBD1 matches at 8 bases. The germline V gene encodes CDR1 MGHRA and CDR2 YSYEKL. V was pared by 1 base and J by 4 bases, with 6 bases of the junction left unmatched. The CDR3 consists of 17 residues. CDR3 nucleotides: TGCGCCAGCAGCCAAGGGACAGGGATCAAGGGGGCCAACGTCCTGACTTTC. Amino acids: CASSQGTGIKGANVLTF.

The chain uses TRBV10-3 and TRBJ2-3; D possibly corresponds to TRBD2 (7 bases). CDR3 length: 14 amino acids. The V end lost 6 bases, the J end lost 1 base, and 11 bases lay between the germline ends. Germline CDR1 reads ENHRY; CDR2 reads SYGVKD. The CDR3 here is CAIREGGGTDTQYF. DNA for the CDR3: TGTGCCATCAGGGAAGGGGGGGGCACAGATACGCAGTATTTT.

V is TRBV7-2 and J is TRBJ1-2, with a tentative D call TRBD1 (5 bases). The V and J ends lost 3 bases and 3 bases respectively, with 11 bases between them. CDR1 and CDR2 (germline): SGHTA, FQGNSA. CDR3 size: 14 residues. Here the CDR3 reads CASSFGGQDYGYTF. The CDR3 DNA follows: TGTGCCAGCAGCTTCGGGGGTCAGGACTATGGCTACACCTTC.

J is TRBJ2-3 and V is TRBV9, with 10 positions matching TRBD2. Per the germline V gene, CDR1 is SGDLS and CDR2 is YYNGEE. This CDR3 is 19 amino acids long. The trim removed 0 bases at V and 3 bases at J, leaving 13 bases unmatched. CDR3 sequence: CASSVASSGRAVPTDTQYF. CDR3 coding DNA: TGTGCCAGCAGCGTAGCGAGCAGCGGGAGGGCGGTACCGACAGATACGCAGTATTTT.

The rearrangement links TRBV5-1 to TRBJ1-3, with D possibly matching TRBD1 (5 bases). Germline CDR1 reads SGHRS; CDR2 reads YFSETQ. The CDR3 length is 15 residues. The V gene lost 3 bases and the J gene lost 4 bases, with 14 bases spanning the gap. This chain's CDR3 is CASSSGGSRGNTIYF. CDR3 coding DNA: TGCGCCAGCAGCTCGGGGGGTTCGCGAGGAAACACCATATATTTT.

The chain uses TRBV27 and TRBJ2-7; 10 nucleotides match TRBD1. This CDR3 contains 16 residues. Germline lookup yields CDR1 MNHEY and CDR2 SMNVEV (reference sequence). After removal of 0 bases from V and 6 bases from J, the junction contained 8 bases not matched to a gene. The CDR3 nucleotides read TGTGCCAGCAGTTTATCCGCCGGGACAGGGGTTCGCGAGCAGTACTTC. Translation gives CASSLSAGTGVREQYF.

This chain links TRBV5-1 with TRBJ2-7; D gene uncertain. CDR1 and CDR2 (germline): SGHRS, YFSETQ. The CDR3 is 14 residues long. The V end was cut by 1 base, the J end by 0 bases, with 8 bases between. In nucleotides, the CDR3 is TGCGCCAGCAGCTTGAGAACAGCCTCCTACGAGCAGTACTTC. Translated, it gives CASSLRTASYEQYF.

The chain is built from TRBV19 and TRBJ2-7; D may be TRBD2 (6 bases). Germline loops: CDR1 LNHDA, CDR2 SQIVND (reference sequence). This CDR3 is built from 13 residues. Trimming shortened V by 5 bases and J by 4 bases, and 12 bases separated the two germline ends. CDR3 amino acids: CASSSGREYEQYF. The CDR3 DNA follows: TGTGCCAGTAGTTCGGGACGGGAGTACGAGCAGTACTTC.

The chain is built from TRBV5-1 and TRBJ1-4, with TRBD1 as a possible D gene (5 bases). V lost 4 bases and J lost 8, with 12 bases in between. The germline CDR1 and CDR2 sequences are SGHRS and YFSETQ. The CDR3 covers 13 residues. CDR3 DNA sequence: TGCGCCAGCAGCAGCGGGGGAGGGGAAAAACTGTTTTTT. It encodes CASSSGGGEKLFF.

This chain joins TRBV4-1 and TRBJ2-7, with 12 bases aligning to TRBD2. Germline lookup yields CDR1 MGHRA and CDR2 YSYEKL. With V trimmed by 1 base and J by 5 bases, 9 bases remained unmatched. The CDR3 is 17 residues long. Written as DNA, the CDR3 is TGCGCCAGCAGCCAAGTAACTAGCGGGAGGCCGATGGACGAGCAGTACTTC. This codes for CASSQVTSGRPMDEQYF.

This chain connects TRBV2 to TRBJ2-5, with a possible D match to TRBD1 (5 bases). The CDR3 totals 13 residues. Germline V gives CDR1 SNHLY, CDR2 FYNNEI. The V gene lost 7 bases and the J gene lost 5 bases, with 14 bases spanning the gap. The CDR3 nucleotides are TGTGCCAGCATCCCGACAGAAGGGGAGACCCAGTACTTC. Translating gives CASIPTEGETQYF. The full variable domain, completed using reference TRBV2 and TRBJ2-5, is EPEVTQTPSHQVTQMGQEVILRCVPISNHLYFYWYRQILGQKVEFLVSFYNNEISEKSEIFDDQFSVERPDGSNFTLKIRSTKLEDSAMYFCASIPTEGETQYFGPGTRLLVL.

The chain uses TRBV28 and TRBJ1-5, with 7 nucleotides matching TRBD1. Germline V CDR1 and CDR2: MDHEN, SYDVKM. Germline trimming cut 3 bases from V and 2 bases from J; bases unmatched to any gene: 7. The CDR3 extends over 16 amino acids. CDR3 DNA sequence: TGTGCCAGCAGTTTCCCGGGACAGCAACGCAATCAGCCCCAGCATTTT. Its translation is CASSFPGQQRNQPQHF.

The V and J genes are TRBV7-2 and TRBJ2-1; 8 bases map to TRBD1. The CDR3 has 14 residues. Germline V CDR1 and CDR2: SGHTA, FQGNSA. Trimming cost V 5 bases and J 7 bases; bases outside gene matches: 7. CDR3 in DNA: TGTGCCAGCAGCGGCAGGACAGGGTTTAATGAGCAGTTCTTC. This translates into CASSGRTGFNEQFF.

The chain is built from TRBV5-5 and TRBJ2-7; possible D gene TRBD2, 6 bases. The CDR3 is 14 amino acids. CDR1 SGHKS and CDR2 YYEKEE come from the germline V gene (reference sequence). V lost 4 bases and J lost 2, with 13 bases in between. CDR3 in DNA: TGTGCCAGCAGCCCGGGGGACCTCACCTACGAGCAGTACTTC. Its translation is CASSPGDLTYEQYF.

Written as DNA, the CDR3 is TGTGCCAGCAGTTTATTGGGACAGGGGTATCGGGAGCAGTACTTC. Protein product: CASSLLGQGYREQYF. This chain joins TRBV27 and TRBJ2-7; 10 bases line up with TRBD1. In germline, CDR1 is MNHEY, CDR2 SMNVEV (reference sequence). Losses at the gene ends were 1 base for V and 7 bases for J; bases not matched to a gene: 7. The CDR3 extends over 15 amino acids.

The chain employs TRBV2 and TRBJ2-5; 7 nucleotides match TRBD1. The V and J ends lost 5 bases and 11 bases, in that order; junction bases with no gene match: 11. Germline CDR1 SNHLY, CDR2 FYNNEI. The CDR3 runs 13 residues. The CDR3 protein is CASSLETGSVQYF. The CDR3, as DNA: TGTGCCAGCAGTTTGGAGACAGGGTCCGTGCAGTACTTC.

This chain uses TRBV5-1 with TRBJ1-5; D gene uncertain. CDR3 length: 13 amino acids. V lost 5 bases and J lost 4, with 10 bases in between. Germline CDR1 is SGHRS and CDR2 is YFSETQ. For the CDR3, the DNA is TGCGCCAGCAGTACTGGTGAAAATCAGCCCCAGCATTTT. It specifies CASSTGENQPQHF.